This T cell receptor beta chain was found in a study of blood T cell repertoires in COVID-19. Whole-study context: Both acute and convalescent COVID-19 samples were obtained from the United States, Italy and Spain. T cells, B-cell-depleted T cells, or PBMCs provided the cDNA or gDNA that served as material.

In the original processing: Reference gene primer amplification yielded estimated nucleated cell counts. The method was immunoSEQ multiplex PCR; TCRdb's version includes in-frame clones alone and lacks a portion of them. V and J calls and clone size follow that table, whereas D and trimming were derived from the DNA. The data show approximately 160,000 clones, roughly 73% seen once. This CDR3 region has 12 residues. V was clipped by 6 bases and J by 9 bases, with 12 bases between them. Germline V gene sequence: CDR1 MNHNY, CDR2 SVGAGI (reference sequence). Sequencing was carried out using peripheral blood. V and J are TRBV6-6 and TRBJ1-5, with D hard to call. This receptor was taken from a man aged 65-85 years with acute or convalescent COVID-19. This chain's CDR3 is CASRSPRGPQHF. DNA of the CDR3: TGTGCCAGCAGATCCCCCCGGGGGCCCCAGCATTTT.